This TCR beta chain was observed in a study of blood T cell repertoires in COVID-19. Some clones are missing from TCRdb's copy, which holds only in-frame ones; the method was immunoSEQ multiplex PCR. The sample lists about 180,000 clones, about 81% seen once, with approximately 12% in the top ten. This clone was found a few times. The CDR3 extends over 12 amino acids. Deletions cut 10 bases from V and 5 bases from J, with 15 bases between. Per germline, CDR1 MDHEN and CDR2 SYDVKM. The specimen sequenced was peripheral blood. This chain links TRBV28 with TRBJ2-7, with D tentatively TRBD1 (6 bases). This TCR was recovered from an elderly woman with COVID-19, enrolled during active disease. The CDR3 region has the DNA TGTGCCACTCAGGGGACAATCAACGAGCAGTACTTC. Residues: CATQGTINEQYF.